The next 9 T cell receptor beta chains were all read from a single sample in a study of T cells after yellow fever vaccination. TCRdb reprocessed the 5' RACE reads via MiXCR and lists one record per CDR3 protein. The profile shows about 170,000 distinct CDR3 sequences, approximately 10% of them singletons. Here the sequenced sample was CD8+ T cells sorted from PBMCs, taken 15 days after the yellow fever booster vaccination. The receptors were gathered from a young man who received the YFV17D yellow fever vaccine.

CDR3 sequence reads: CASSYSSRQGAGGYTF. In DNA, the CDR3 is TGTGCCAGCAGTTACTCGAGTCGGCAGGGGGCTGGTGGCTACACCTTC. This chain joins TRBV6-5 and TRBJ1-2; 8 nucleotides agree with TRBD1. The germline V gene encodes CDR1 MNHEY and CDR2 SVGAGI. This CDR3 has 16 residues. V shed 0 bases and J 7 bases; nucleotides not matched to a gene: 10.

The table lists this clonotype with a few counts. At one end, the junction sequence differs from germline, possibly due to a read error. The chain joins TRBV7-7 to TRBJ2-1; D is possibly TRBD1 or TRBD2 (5 bases each). The germline CDR1 and CDR2 sequences are SSHAT and FNYEAQ (reference sequence). The CDR3 is 16 residues long. This CDR3 is CASSLDRDPLFNEQFF. The CDR3 coding sequence is TGTGCTAGCAGCTTAGACCGGGACCCCCTTTTCAATGAGCAGTTCTTC. The full variable domain, its missing parts supplied by reference TRBV7-7 and TRBJ2-1, is GAGVSQSPRYKVTKRGQDVTLRCDPISSHATLYWYQQALGQGPEFLTYFNYEAQPDKSGLPSDRFSAERPEGSISTLTIQRTEQRDSAMYRCASSLDRDPLFNEQFFGPGTRLTVL.

The CDR3 is CATSDSNEQFF. The CDR3 DNA sequence: TGTGCCACCAGTGACTCCAATGAGCAGTTCTTC. V usage is TRBV24-1 and J usage is TRBJ2-1; no definite D call. There are 11 residues in the CDR3. Trimming removed 4 bases from V and 6 bases from J, with 3 bases in between. In germline, CDR1 is KGHDR, CDR2 SFDVKD.

This clonotype was observed a few times. This sequence joins TRBV4-3 and TRBJ2-5; tentatively, D is TRBD1 (5 bases). V lost 0 bases to trimming and J lost 5 bases, with 13 bases between them. The CDR3 extends over 15 amino acids. In germline, CDR1 is LGHNA, CDR2 YSLEER. This CDR3 reads CASSQDQGLGETQYF. As DNA, the CDR3 is TGCGCCAGCAGCCAAGATCAGGGCCTGGGGGAGACCCAGTACTTC.

The chain couples TRBV28 to TRBJ1-3; the D gene is possibly TRBD1 (5 bases). Germline V gives CDR1 MDHEN, CDR2 SYDVKM. The CDR3 is 18 residues long. V lost 5 bases to trimming and J lost 1 base, with 21 bases between them. As DNA, the CDR3 is TGTGCCAGCAGTCGCGCGTTAGGGACCGACTCATCTGGAAACACCATATATTTT. Translated: CASSRALGTDSSGNTIYF.

In its sample, this clonotype was seen a few times. V is TRBV4-1 and J is TRBJ2-7; 8 nucleotides agree with TRBD1. CDR1 is MGHRA, CDR2 YSYEKL, per germline. This CDR3 contains 14 residues. V was pared by 6 bases and J by 3 bases, with 7 bases of the junction left unmatched. This CDR3 is CASRSRDRSYEQYV. The CDR3 DNA follows: TGCGCCAGCAGAAGCAGGGACAGGAGCTACGAGCAGTACGTC.

This chain links TRBV27 with TRBJ1-6; D not resolved. Germline-derived CDR1 and CDR2 are MNHEY and SMNVEV (reference sequence). V lost 2 bases and J lost 7, with 9 bases in between. The CDR3 length is 14 residues. The CDR3 reads CASSLNEKNSPLHF. CDR3 coding DNA: TGTGCCAGCAGTTTAAACGAGAAAAATTCACCCCTCCACTTT.

Only a few counts were recorded for this clonotype. The J gene is TRBJ1-1, the V gene TRBV5-1; a weak D match, TRBD1 (6 bases). Trimming removed 0 bases from V and 8 bases from J, with 8 bases in between. The CDR3 runs to 12 residues. Germline CDR1 is SGHRS and CDR2 is YFSETQ. The CDR3 region is CASSLDGGEAFF. Written as DNA, the CDR3 is TGCGCCAGCAGCTTGGACGGGGGCGAAGCTTTCTTT. The full variable domain, in which reference TRBV5-1 and TRBJ1-1 provide the parts outside the CDR3, is KAGVTQTPRYLIKTRGQQVTLSCSPISGHRSVSWYQQTPGQGLQFLFEYFSETQRNKGNFPGRFSGRQFSNSRSEMNVSTLELGDSALYLCASSLDGGEAFFGQGTRLTVV.

In its sample, this clonotype was seen many times. The CDR3 bases are TGTGCCAGCAGCAAAAAATGGGGATTGTGGAATAAAGCCTACGAGCAGTACGTC. This translates into CASSKKWGLWNKAYEQYV. V and J are TRBV21-1 and TRBJ2-7. TRBV21-1 is a pseudogene locus. The length of the CDR3 is 18 residues.